Listed here are 3 T cell receptor beta chains from one sample, sequenced in a study of cytomegalovirus exposure and HLA in healthy donors. Primers: 60 Vbeta forward and 13 Jbeta reverse. The method was immunoSEQ multiplex PCR; TCRdb's version includes in-frame clones alone and lacks a portion of them. The data contain some 200,000 clones, around 83% of them singletons. Specimen: PBMCs. The receptors here all came from a woman in her forties or fifties in good health and CMV-seropositive.

This sequence joins TRBV5-1 and TRBJ2-7; TRBD1 is a possible D gene (5 bases). The ends were cut back, 4 bases at V and 0 bases at J, with 8 bases in the middle. The CDR3 spans 13 residues. Germline CDR1 reads SGHRS; CDR2 reads YFSETQ. The chain's CDR3 is CASSGRASYEQYF. CDR3 DNA sequence: TGCGCCAGCAGCGGCAGGGCCTCCTACGAGCAGTACTTC. Full variable domain (missing parts from reference TRBV5-1 and TRBJ2-7): KAGVTQTPRYLIKTRGQQVTLSCSPISGHRSVSWYQQTPGQGLQFLFEYFSETQRNKGNFPGRFSGRQFSNSRSEMNVSTLELGDSALYLCASSGRASYEQYFGPGTRLTVT.

This clone was seen only once. The rearrangement links TRBV4-1 to TRBJ1-3; tentative D call: TRBD1 (5 bases). This CDR3 is built from 16 residues. V was pared by 0 bases and J by 3 bases, with 12 bases between. The germline V gene has CDR1 MGHRA and CDR2 YSYEKL. The CDR3 sequence is CASSQEPGVYGNTIYF. CDR3 sequence (DNA): TGCGCCAGCAGCCAAGAGCCGGGGGTGTATGGAAACACCATATATTTT.

The CDR3 nucleotides are TGTGCCAGCAGCGCTGCTAGCGGGGGGAGCACAGATACGCAGTATTTT. Its translation: CASSAASGGSTDTQYF. The chain has TRBV9 and TRBJ2-3, with 11 positions matching TRBD2. V trimming: 3 bases; J trimming: 0 bases; junction bases outside the gene matches: 3. The CDR3 is 16 amino acids. The germline gives CDR1 SGDLS, CDR2 YYNGEE.